A selection of T cell receptor beta chains follows, all from one sample in a study of response to subunit inactivated influenza vaccine. TCRdb reprocessed the RT-PCR reads with MiXCR, giving one entry per CDR3 protein. The sample records 150,000 to 200,000 distinct CDR3 sequences, roughly 10% being singletons. Sequencing was performed on non-naive T cells sorted from PBMCs, taken roughly 45 days after vaccination. These receptors were collected from a man over 45 who received an inactivated influenza vaccine. Each CDR3 is given with its conserved first and last residue. D genes are given only for firm matches. A row's size may be missing; if present it is once, few, many or a size class.

v_gene	d_gene	j_gene	abundance	CDR3nt	CDR3aa
TRBV15	TRBD1	TRBJ1-5	NA	TGTGCCACCAGCAGAGGGACAGGTGATCAGCCCCAGCATTTT	CATSRGTGDQPQHF
TRBV6-5	NA	TRBJ2-2	NA	TGTGCCAGCAGTTACTCTAGCGCCACCGGGGAGCTGTTTTTT	CASSYSSATGELFF
TRBV20-1	NA	TRBJ2-2	NA	TGCAGTGCTAGAGATAGTTCGGGGTCGGAGCTGTTTTTT	CSARDSSGSELFF
TRBV5-1	NA	TRBJ2-7	many	TGCGCCAGCAGCTACTTAAGGGCCGACCACGAGCAGTACTTC	CASSYLRADHEQYF
TRBV29-1	TRBD1	TRBJ2-7	few	TGCAGCGTCGAGGGGGCACAGGGGGCTTACGAGCAGTACTTC	CSVEGAQGAYEQYF
TRBV7-9	NA	TRBJ2-1	few	TGTGCCAGCAGCTTACGGGGAAGGGGTTACAACAATGAGCAGTTCTTC	CASSLRGRGYNNEQFF
TRBV5-1	TRBD1	TRBJ2-3	many	TGCGCCAGCAGCTTGGGACAGGGGATAGATACGCAGTATTTT	CASSLGQGIDTQYF
TRBV7-8	TRBD1	TRBJ2-2	NA	TGTGCCAGCAGGGTACAGGGGTCTAGTACCGGGGAGCTGTTTTTT	CASRVQGSSTGELFF
TRBV5-1	TRBD1	TRBJ2-2	NA	TGCGCCAGCAGCTTGATCATAGACAGGGCGGCAAGGGAGCTGTTTTTT	CASSLIIDRAARELFF
TRBV4-3	NA	TRBJ1-5	few	TGCGCCAGCAGCCAAGATCCACAGGGAGAACAGCCCCAGCATTTT	CASSQDPQGEQPQHF
TRBV6-5	TRBD1	TRBJ1-6	few	TGTGCCAGCAGTCTACCGGGACAGGGTTCACCCCTCCACTTT	CASSLPGQGSPLHF
TRBV2	NA	TRBJ2-1	NA	TGTGCCAGCAGTGAAGTGGCAGTTACCACCTACAATGAGCAGTTCTTC	CASSEVAVTTYNEQFF
TRBV7-9	NA	TRBJ2-3	many	TGTGCCAGCAGCTTTGGTACGCAGTATTTT	CASSFGTQYF
TRBV20-1	TRBD1	TRBJ1-5	few	TGCAGTGCTAGAGACCGAGACTGGGGGACAGTGGCAAATCAGCCCCAGCATTTT	CSARDRDWGTVANQPQHF
TRBV7-9	NA	TRBJ2-7	many	TGTGCCAGCAGCTTAGTCGCAGGGCCTTCCTACGAGCAGTACTTC	CASSLVAGPSYEQYF
TRBV28	TRBD1	TRBJ2-4	few	TGTGCCAGCAGTCCCCGGACCGGACAGGGGGGGGGGAACATTCAGTACTTC	CASSPRTGQGGGNIQYF
TRBV12-3/TRBV12-4	TRBD1	TRBJ2-1	many	TGTGCCAGCAGCACGACAGGGGGTGAGCAGTTCTTC	CASSTTGGEQFF
TRBV18	NA	TRBJ1-1	NA	TGTGCCAGCTCACAGACCGGGCCCTGGAACACTGAAGCTTTCTTT	CASSQTGPWNTEAFF
TRBV2	NA	TRBJ1-2	many	TGTGCCAGCAGTGAGGGGGCTAACTATGGCTACACCTTC	CASSEGANYGYTF
TRBV28	TRBD2	TRBJ2-2	NA	TGTGCCAGCAGCCCTGATCTAGCGGGGGCAACCGGGGAGCTGTTTTTT	CASSPDLAGATGELFF
TRBV28	NA	TRBJ1-5	few	TGTGCCAGCAGTTTGAGAGGGGAGGACAACCAGCCCCAGCATTTT	CASSLRGEDNQPQHF
TRBV10-3	NA	TRBJ2-1	few	TGTGCCATCAGGGGTTCGGCGGGGTATTACAATGAGCAGTTCTTC	CAIRGSAGYYNEQFF
TRBV10-1	TRBD2	TRBJ2-2	NA	TGCGCCAGCACCGATAACCTAGCGGGGGGGAGAACCGGGGAGCTGTTTTTT	CASTDNLAGGRTGELFF
TRBV5-1	NA	TRBJ1-6	many	TGCGCCCGTGAGGCCACCAACCACTACTCCTATAATTCACCCCTCCACTTT	CAREATNHYSYNSPLHF
TRBV29-1	TRBD1	TRBJ1-1	many	TGCAGCGTTGAACGGGGGACAGGGGGGACTGAAGCTTTCTTT	CSVERGTGGTEAFF